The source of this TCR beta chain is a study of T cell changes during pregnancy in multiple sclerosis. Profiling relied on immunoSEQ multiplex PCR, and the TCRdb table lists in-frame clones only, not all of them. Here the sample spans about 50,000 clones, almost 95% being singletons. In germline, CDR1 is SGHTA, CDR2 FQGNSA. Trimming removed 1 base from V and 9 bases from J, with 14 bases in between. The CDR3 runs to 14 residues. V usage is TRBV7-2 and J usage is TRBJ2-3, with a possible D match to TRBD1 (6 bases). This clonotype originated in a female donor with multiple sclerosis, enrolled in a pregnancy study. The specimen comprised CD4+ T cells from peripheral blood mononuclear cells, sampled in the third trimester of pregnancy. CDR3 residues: CASSLVGGPATQYF. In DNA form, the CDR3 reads TGTGCCAGCAGCTTAGTTGGGGGCCCCGCCACGCAGTATTTT. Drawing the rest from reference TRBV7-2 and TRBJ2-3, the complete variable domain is GAGVSQSPSNKVTEKGKDVELRCDPISGHTALYWYRQSLGQGLEFLIYFQGNSAPDKSGLPSDRFSAERTGGSVSTLTIQRTQQEDSAVYLCASSLVGGPATQYFGPGTRLTVL.